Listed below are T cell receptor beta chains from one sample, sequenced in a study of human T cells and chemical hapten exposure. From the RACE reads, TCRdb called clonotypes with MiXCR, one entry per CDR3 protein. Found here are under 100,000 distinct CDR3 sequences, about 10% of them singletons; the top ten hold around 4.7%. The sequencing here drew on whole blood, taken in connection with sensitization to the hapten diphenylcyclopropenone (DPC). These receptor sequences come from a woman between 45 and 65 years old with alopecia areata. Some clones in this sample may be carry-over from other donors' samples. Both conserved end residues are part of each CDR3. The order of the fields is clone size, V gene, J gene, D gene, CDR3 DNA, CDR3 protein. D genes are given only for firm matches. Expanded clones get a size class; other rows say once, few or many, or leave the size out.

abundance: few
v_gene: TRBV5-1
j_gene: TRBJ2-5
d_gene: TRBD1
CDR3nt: TGCGCCAGCAGCTTGGAGACAGGGGGCGCAGAGACCCAGTACTTC
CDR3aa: CASSLETGGAETQYF

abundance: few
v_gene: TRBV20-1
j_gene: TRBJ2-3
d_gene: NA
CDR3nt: TGCAGTGCTAGAGACCGGGGAGAGGTGACGCAGTATTTT
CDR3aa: CSARDRGEVTQYF

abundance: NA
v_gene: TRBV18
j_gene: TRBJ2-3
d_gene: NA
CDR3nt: TGTGCCAGCTTACCGACGGGAACAGATACGCAGTATTTT
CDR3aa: CASLPTGTDTQYF

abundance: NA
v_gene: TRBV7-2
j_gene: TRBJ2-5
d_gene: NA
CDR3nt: TGTGCCAGCAGCGCACGACAGAATCAAGAGACCCAGTACTTC
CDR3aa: CASSARQNQETQYF

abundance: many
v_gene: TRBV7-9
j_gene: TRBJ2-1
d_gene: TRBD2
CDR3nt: TGTGCCAGCAGCTCAAACCACGGGACTAGCGGGAACCCGATCAATGAGCAGTTCTTC
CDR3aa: CASSSNHGTSGNPINEQFF

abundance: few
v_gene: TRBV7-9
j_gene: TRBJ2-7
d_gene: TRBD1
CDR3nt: TGTGCCAGCAGCAGTACAGGGGGCAAGGACGAGCAGTACTTC
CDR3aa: CASSSTGGKDEQYF

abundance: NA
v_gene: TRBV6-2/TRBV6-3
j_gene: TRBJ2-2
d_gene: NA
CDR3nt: TGTGCCAGCAGTTACCTGGGCGTGACCGGGGAGCTGTTTTTT
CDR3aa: CASSYLGVTGELFF

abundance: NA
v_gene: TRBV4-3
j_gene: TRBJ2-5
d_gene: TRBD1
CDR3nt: TGCGCCAGCAGCCAGACAGGGTCTTCGGAGACCCAGTACTTC
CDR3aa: CASSQTGSSETQYF

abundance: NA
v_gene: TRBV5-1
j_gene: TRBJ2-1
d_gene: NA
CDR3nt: TGCGCCAGCAGCCTTCCCGGTGAGCAGTTCTTC
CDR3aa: CASSLPGEQFF

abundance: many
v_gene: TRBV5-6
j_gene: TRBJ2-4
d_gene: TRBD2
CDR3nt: TGTGCCAGCAGCTCTCCGTTGAGCGGGGACATTCAGTACTTC
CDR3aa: CASSSPLSGDIQYF

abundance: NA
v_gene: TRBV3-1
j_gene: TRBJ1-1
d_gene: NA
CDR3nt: TGTGCCAGCAGCCGAATCAACACTGAAGCTTTCTTT
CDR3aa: CASSRINTEAFF

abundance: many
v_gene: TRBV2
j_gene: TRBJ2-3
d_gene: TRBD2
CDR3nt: TGTGCCAGCACCGGGACTAGCCGAAACACAGATACGCAGTATTTT
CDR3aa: CASTGTSRNTDTQYF

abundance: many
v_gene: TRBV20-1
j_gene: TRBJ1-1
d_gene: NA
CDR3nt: TGCAGTGCTAGATCGGGCAGGGCCGACACTGAAGCTTTCTTT
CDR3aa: CSARSGRADTEAFF

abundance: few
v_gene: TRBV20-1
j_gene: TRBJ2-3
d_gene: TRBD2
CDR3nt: TGCAGTGCTGGACTAGCGGGAGTATCCACAGATACGCAGTATTTT
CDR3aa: CSAGLAGVSTDTQYF

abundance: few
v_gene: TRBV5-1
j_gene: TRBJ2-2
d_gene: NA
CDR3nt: TGCGCCAGCAGCCCCGCGAACACCGGGGAGCTGTTTTTT
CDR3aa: CASSPANTGELFF

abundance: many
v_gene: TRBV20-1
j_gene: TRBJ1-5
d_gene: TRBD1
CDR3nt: TGCAGTGCAGGACAGGGGGGCGCTCAGCCCCAGCATTTT
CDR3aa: CSAGQGGAQPQHF

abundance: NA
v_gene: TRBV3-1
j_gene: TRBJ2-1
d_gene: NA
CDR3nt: TGTGCCAGCAGCCAAGTGCGGGACGTTGAGCAGTTCTTC
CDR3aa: CASSQVRDVEQFF

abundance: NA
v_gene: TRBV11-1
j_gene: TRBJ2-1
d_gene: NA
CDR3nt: TGTGCCAGCAGCTTAGTTGAGGCTGAGCAGTTCTTC
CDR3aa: CASSLVEAEQFF

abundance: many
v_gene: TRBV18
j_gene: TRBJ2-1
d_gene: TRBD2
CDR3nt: TGTGCCAGCTCACCAATCGGTAGCGGGAACAATGAGCAGTTCTTC
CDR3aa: CASSPIGSGNNEQFF

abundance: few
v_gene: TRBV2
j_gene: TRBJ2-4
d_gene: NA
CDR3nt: TGTGCCAGCAGCGGGGACTTACGGAGGGCGGCCAAAAACATTCAGTACTTC
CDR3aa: CASSGDLRRAAKNIQYF

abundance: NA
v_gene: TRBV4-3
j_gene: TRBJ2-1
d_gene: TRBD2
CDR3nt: TGCGCCAGCAGCCAAGGAAATCCTACCCGGGAGGGTGAGCAGTTCTTC
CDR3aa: CASSQGNPTREGEQFF

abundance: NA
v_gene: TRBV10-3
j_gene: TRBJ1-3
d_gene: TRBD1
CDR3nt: TGTGCCATCAGTGAGAATTTTGGGCAGGGGGCCTCTGGAAACACCATATATTTT
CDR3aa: CAISENFGQGASGNTIYF

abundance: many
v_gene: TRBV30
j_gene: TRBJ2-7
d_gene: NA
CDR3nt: TGTGCCTGGAGTGTACGCTACGAGCAGTACTTC
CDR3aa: CAWSVRYEQYF

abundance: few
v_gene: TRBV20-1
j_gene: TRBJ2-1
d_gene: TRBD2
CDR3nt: TGCAGTGCTAGGCCCCTCTTGGGTAGCGGGAAAGGTGAGCAGTTCTTC
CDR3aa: CSARPLLGSGKGEQFF

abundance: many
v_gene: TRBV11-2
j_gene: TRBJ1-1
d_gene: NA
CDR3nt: TGTGCCAGCAGCTTAGTTCTGCAGGGAGTAGCTTTCTTT
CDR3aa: CASSLVLQGVAFF

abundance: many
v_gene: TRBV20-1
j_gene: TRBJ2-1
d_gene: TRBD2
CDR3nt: TGCAGTCCTATACTAGCGGGCTATGAGCAGTTCTTC
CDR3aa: CSPILAGYEQFF

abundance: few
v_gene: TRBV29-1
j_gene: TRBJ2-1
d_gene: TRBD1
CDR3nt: TGCAGCGTTGGCGGACAGGGTATGTACAATGAGCAGTTCTTC
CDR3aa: CSVGGQGMYNEQFF

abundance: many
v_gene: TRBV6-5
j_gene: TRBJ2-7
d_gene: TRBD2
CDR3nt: TGTGCCAGCAGACCCGGGAGGGCCCCCTACGAGCAGTACTTC
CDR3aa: CASRPGRAPYEQYF

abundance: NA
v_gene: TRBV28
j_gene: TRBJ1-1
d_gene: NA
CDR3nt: TGTGCCAGCACCCTCGGGCAGCTGAACACTGAAGCTTTCTTT
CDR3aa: CASTLGQLNTEAFF

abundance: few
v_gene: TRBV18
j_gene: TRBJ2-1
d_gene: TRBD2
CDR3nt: TGTGCCAGCTCACCATCAGATTTTGTCGGCGGGAGGGCCCAACTCTATGAGCAGTTCTTC
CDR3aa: CASSPSDFVGGRAQLYEQFF

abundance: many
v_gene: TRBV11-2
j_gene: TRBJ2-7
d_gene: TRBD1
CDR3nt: TGTGCCAGCAGCTTATTTGGACAGGCCATCTACGAGCAGTACTTC
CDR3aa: CASSLFGQAIYEQYF

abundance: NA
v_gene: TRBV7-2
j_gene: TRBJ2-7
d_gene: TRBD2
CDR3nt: TGTGCCAGCAGCTTGCCCCGGGCTAGCGGATCCTACGAGCAGTACTTC
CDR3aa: CASSLPRASGSYEQYF

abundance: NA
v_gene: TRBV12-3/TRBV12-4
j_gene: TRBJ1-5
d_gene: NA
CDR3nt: TGTGCCAGCAGGGCGGGGGGGTATAGCAATCAGCCCCAGCATTTT
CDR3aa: CASRAGGYSNQPQHF

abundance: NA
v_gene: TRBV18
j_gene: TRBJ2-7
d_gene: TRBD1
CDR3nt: TGTGCCAGCTCACCCGCCATGTTCGGGACAGGGATCTACGAGCAGTACTTC
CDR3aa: CASSPAMFGTGIYEQYF

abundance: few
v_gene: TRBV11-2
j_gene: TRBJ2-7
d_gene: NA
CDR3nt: TGTGCCAGCAGCAGAACTAGGGGCTACGAGCAGTACTTC
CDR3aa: CASSRTRGYEQYF

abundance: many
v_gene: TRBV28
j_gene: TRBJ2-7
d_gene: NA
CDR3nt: TGTGCCAGCAGCCGCTCCGGGACCACTACCTACGAGCAGTACTTC
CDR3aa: CASSRSGTTTYEQYF